The present entry profiles one TCR beta chain with its context. Healthy Caucasian individuals from Russia aged 6 to 90 were enrolled as donors. The data belong to a study of blood T cells in healthy people across ages. The overall study: Template switching captured about one barcoded beta molecule per two T cells.

The authors ran a second PCR of about 6 to 11 cycles using a sample-barcoded 5' primer and a J-beta primer mix. MiXCR, run by TCRdb on the 5' RACE reads, gives a single entry per CDR3 protein. The table records 750,000 to 950,000 distinct CDR3 sequences, 53% of them present only once. CDR1 SSHAT and CDR2 FNYEAQ come from the germline V gene (reference sequence). Trimming shortened V by 4 bases and J by 5 bases, and 14 bases separated the two germline ends. The CDR3 consists of 14 residues. The TCR comes from an older man in good health. This chain joins TRBV7-7 and TRBJ2-5; D not certain. Sequencing was performed on blood. CDR3 residues: CASSSRIVSETQYF. The DNA for the CDR3 is TGTGCCAGCAGCTCTCGGATAGTATCGGAGACCCAGTACTTC.